Following are 21 T cell receptor beta chains from one sample sequenced in a study of blood T cell repertoires in COVID-19. The protocol was immunoSEQ multiplex PCR, while the TCRdb copy is restricted to in-frame clones and leaves out a portion. The table shows 200,000 or so clones, with roughly 83% occurring only once. Sample: PBMCs or T cells enriched from blood (not recorded which). Receptors originate from a woman aged 40 to 50 with acute COVID-19.

This clone has at least ten counts. The chain uses TRBV27 and TRBJ1-1, with D maybe TRBD1 (6 bases). The ends were cut back, 2 bases at V and 3 bases at J, with 7 bases in the middle. The CDR3 totals 13 residues. Germline CDR1 and CDR2: MNHEY and SMNVEV (reference sequence). CDR3 sequence reads: CASSLQGYTEAFF. The CDR3 DNA follows: TGTGCCAGCAGTTTACAGGGGTACACTGAAGCTTTCTTT.

The V gene is TRBV28, the J gene TRBJ1-6; TRBD1 matches at 8 bases. The CDR3 spans 15 residues. Germline lookup yields CDR1 MDHEN and CDR2 SYDVKM. Trimming removed 5 bases from V and 8 bases from J; junction bases left unmatched: 8. DNA for the CDR3: TGTGCCAGCAGTGCAACGGGACAGGTCTATTCACCCCTCCACTTT. Its protein product is CASSATGQVYSPLHF.

V usage is TRBV2 and J usage is TRBJ1-5; TRBD1 matches 8 bases. Germline V gives CDR1 SNHLY, CDR2 FYNNEI. The length of the CDR3 is 15 residues. Trimming at V came to 5 bases and at J to 4 bases, leaving 7 bases not matched to a gene. CDR3 nucleotide sequence: TGTGCCAGCAGTCTCCGTCAGGGGGCTAATCAGCCCCAGCATTTT. Amino acid sequence: CASSLRQGANQPQHF.

The chain carries TRBV11-3 and TRBJ2-1; 14 bases agree with TRBD2. Germline loops: CDR1 SGHNT, CDR2 YENEEA. The CDR3 has 16 residues. J gave up 8 bases and V 5 bases, and 8 bases lay outside the gene matches. The CDR3 bases are TGTGCCAGCAGCCTAATGGGACTAGCGGGAGTGGATGAGCAGTTCTTC. Protein product: CASSLMGLAGVDEQFF.

This clone came up many times. The gene calls are TRBV7-9 and TRBJ2-3, with D perhaps matching TRBD2 (5 bases). The germline V gene has CDR1 SEHNR and CDR2 FQNEAQ (reference sequence). V lost 1 base, J lost 2 bases, and 7 bases lay in between. This CDR3 contains 14 residues. This CDR3 reads CASSLGGDTDTQYF. The CDR3 nucleotides read TGTGCCAGCAGCTTAGGGGGAGACACAGATACGCAGTATTTT.

The chain links TRBV18 to TRBJ1-3; D possibly corresponds to TRBD1 (5 bases). This CDR3 is built from 18 residues. Trimming cost V 2 bases and J 0 bases, with 17 bases left between them. Germline V gene lookup returns CDR1 KGHSH and CDR2 LQKENI. The CDR3 coding sequence is TGTGCCAGCTCACCAGACGATAGGCGGGGGAGCTCTGGAAACACCATATATTTT. This gives the protein CASSPDDRRGSSGNTIYF.

V and J are TRBV12-3 or TRBV12-4 and TRBJ1-2, with D tentatively TRBD1 (6 bases). Trimming left V 6 bases short and J 8 bases short, with 13 bases between. The CDR3 length is 12 residues. This CDR3 is CASSLDQGGYTF. CDR3 bases: TGTGCCAGCAGCCTCGACCAGGGGGGCTACACCTTC.

The chain recombines TRBV5-1 with TRBJ2-5; 13 bases fit TRBD2. After removal of 4 bases from V and 5 bases from J, the junction contained 8 bases not matched to a gene. Germline lookup yields CDR1 SGHRS and CDR2 YFSETQ. The CDR3 has 16 residues. CDR3 protein: CASSRGLAGELETQYF. The CDR3, as DNA: TGCGCCAGCAGCAGAGGACTAGCGGGGGAGCTGGAGACCCAGTACTTC.

The chain employs TRBV6-2 or TRBV6-3 and TRBJ2-3; 11 bases line up with TRBD2. The CDR3 consists of 17 residues. Per the germline V gene, CDR1 is MNHEY and CDR2 is SVGEGT. With 6 bases clipped from V and 5 bases from J, the junction kept 13 bases outside the gene matches. The CDR3 nucleotides read TGTGCCAGCAGCCTAACCGTTAGCGGGGGGGAAGAAGATACGCAGTATTTT. It codes for CASSLTVSGGEEDTQYF.

This sequence joins TRBV7-2 and TRBJ2-7; 8 bases are a match to TRBD1. The length of the CDR3 is 14 residues. Per the germline V gene, CDR1 is SGHTA and CDR2 is FQGNSA. The J segment lost 7 bases and the V segment lost 6 bases, leaving 11 bases of the junction unmatched. The CDR3 reads CASSWGQATREQYF. CDR3 bases: TGTGCCAGCAGTTGGGGACAGGCGACGAGAGAGCAGTACTTC.

This clone was seen a single time. The V gene is TRBV4-3, the J gene TRBJ1-2; D is possibly TRBD1 (5 bases). This CDR3 has 14 residues. Germline V gene lookup returns CDR1 LGHNA and CDR2 YSLEER. V dropped 4 bases and J dropped 2 bases, with 11 bases sitting between them. The CDR3 bases are TGCGCCAGCAGCCGCTTGGCAGGGAACTATGGCTACACCTTC. Its protein product is CASSRLAGNYGYTF.

The sample holds one count of this clone. This chain connects TRBV19 to TRBJ1-5; no clear D gene. This CDR3 is 15 amino acids long. CDR1 is LNHDA and CDR2 is SQIVND in the germline V gene (reference sequence). The CDR3 protein is CAPTPGGPGNQPQHF. The CDR3 DNA follows: TGTGCGCCTACCCCCGGAGGGCCGGGCAATCAGCCCCAGCATTTT.

This clone has only a few counts. This rearrangement joins TRBV5-4 to TRBJ2-1, with 9 bases matching TRBD2. This CDR3 has 13 amino acids. Germline V CDR1 and CDR2: SGHNT, YYREEE (reference sequence). Trimming at V came to 4 bases and at J to 8 bases, leaving 4 bases not matched to a gene. CDR3 nucleotide sequence: TGTGCCAGCAGCGCTAGCGGGATGGATGAGCAGTTCTTC. It specifies CASSASGMDEQFF.

The chain links TRBV2 to TRBJ2-1; TRBD1 might be the D (6 bases). The germline V gene has CDR1 SNHLY and CDR2 FYNNEI. The CDR3 is made up of 16 amino acids. V was shortened by 4 bases and J by 0 bases, with 13 bases between the two germline ends. CDR3 DNA: TGTGCCAGCAGTGGGGGGCCCATGTTCTCCTACAATGAGCAGTTCTTC. Protein product: CASSGGPMFSYNEQFF.

The chain uses TRBV27 and TRBJ2-1; TRBD1 aligns across 9 bases. CDR3 length: 14 amino acids. Germline-derived CDR1 and CDR2 are MNHEY and SMNVEV (reference sequence). Trimming at V came to 2 bases and at J to 7 bases, leaving 3 bases not matched to a gene. Here the CDR3 reads CASSLGTGMNEQFF. DNA of the CDR3: TGTGCCAGCAGTTTAGGGACAGGGATGAATGAGCAGTTCTTC.

V and J are TRBV13 and TRBJ2-5; D perhaps matches TRBD2 (6 bases). V was cut by 0 bases and J by 5 bases, with 10 bases left in between. This CDR3 has 14 amino acids. Per the germline V gene, CDR1 is PRHDT and CDR2 is FYEKMQ (reference sequence). The CDR3, as DNA: TGTGCCAGCAGCTTAGGACTAGCTTATGAGACCCAGTACTTC. Its protein product is CASSLGLAYETQYF.

J is TRBJ1-2 and V is TRBV11-2, with D maybe TRBD1 (5 bases). The V gene's germline CDR1 is SGHAT and CDR2 FQNNGV. This CDR3 region has 14 residues. Trimming removed 3 bases from V and 7 bases from J, with 15 bases in between. CDR3 in DNA: TGTGCCAGCAGCTTGTACGGGGGGACGGGTGGCTACACCTTC. Residues: CASSLYGGTGGYTF.

The chain uses TRBV13 and TRBJ1-5; 7 bases map to TRBD1. The J segment lost 5 bases and the V segment lost 5 bases, leaving 6 bases of the junction unmatched. This CDR3 region has 14 residues. Germline values: CDR1 PRHDT, CDR2 FYEKMQ (reference sequence). CDR3 sequence reads: CASSRGTVYQPQHF. The CDR3, as DNA: TGTGCCAGCAGCCGGGGGACAGTTTATCAGCCCCAGCATTTT. Full variable domain (missing parts from reference TRBV13 and TRBJ1-5): AAGVIQSPRHLIKEKRETATLKCYPIPRHDTVYWYQQGPGQDPQFLISFYEKMQSDKGSIPDRFSAQQFSDYHSELNMSSLELGDSALYFCASSRGTVYQPQHFGDGTRLSIL.

This clone was counted only a few times. The chain couples TRBV29-1 to TRBJ2-5; D is perhaps TRBD2 (5 bases). CDR1 and CDR2 from the germline V gene are SQVTM and ANQGSEA. V was shortened by 4 bases and J by 2 bases, with 11 bases between the two germline ends. The CDR3 length is 13 residues. For the CDR3, the DNA is TGCAGCGTTGCCAGCCCGGGGCAAGAGACCCAGTACTTC. Translating it yields CSVASPGQETQYF. Together with reference TRBV29-1 and TRBJ2-5, the CDR3 gives the full variable domain: SAVISQKPSRDICQRGTSLTIQCQVDSQVTMMFWYRQQPGQSLTLIATANQGSEATYESGFVIDKFPISRPNLTFSTLTVSNMSPEDSSIYLCSVASPGQETQYFGPGTRLLVL.

The chain joins TRBV14 to TRBJ2-5; D might be TRBD1 (6 bases). Germline V lookup: CDR1 SGHDN, CDR2 FVKESK. CDR3 size: 18 residues. V gave up 3 bases and J gave up 4 bases, with 24 bases separating them. As DNA, the CDR3 is TGTGCCAGCAGCCAGCAAGATGGGACGACAGGCCTGTTAGAGACCCAGTACTTC. Translating gives CASSQQDGTTGLLETQYF.

This clone was seen a handful of times. The chain couples TRBV30 to TRBJ2-2; D might be TRBD1 (5 bases). The CDR3 extends over 13 amino acids. The germline V and J ends were trimmed by 4 bases and 0 bases, with 6 bases remaining between them. CDR1 and CDR2 (germline): GTSNPN, SVGIG (reference sequence). Written as DNA, the CDR3 is TGTGCCTGGACAGGGACGAACACCGGGGAGCTGTTTTTT. It yields the protein CAWTGTNTGELFF.